This T cell receptor beta chain comes out of a study of CD8+ T cells in alopecia areata. Across the study: A regimen of oral tofacitinib, 5 to 10 mg twice daily, was given to treated patients. Overall study results and limits: Lesional scalp, especially alopecia totalis/universalis, showed higher clonality than normal scalp. How baseline CD8+ expansion relates to response remains uncertain (there was one nonresponder).

RNA extraction and reverse transcription yielded cDNA as sequencing template. The data were produced by immunoSEQ multiplex PCR, yet TCRdb's version contains in-frame clones alone and is incomplete. The sample contains about 200,000 clones, roughly 64% of which appear only once. The treatment: oral pan-JAK inhibitor, 5-10 mg twice daily. It was from alopecia areata patients that lesional scalp punch biopsies and peripheral blood were collected. CDR1 is SGHRS and CDR2 is YFSETQ in the germline V gene. This CDR3 is 15 amino acids long. Trimming took 4 bases from V and 7 from J; bases not matched to a gene: 11. Only a few counts were recorded for this clone. Antigen specificity is unknown.

This specimen was CD4+ T cells sorted from blood, taken at week 24, from a patient treated with tofacitinib. The V call is TRBV5-1, the J call TRBJ2-5; TRBD2 matches 9 bases. This clonotype originated in a human donor with alopecia areata. CDR3 amino acids: CASSVAGASRGTQYF. The CDR3 DNA reads as TGCGCCAGCAGCGTAGCGGGGGCTTCCAGAGGGACCCAGTACTTC.